This passage covers 21 T cell receptor beta chains from one sample sequenced in a study of cytomegalovirus exposure and HLA in healthy donors. Produced via immunoSEQ multiplex PCR; TCRdb's table is partial and in-frame only. This sample has 330,000 or so clones, with roughly 88% found just once. Sample: PBMCs. The receptors stem from a young woman in good health and CMV-seronegative.

The rearrangement uses TRBV11-1 and TRBJ2-5; a possible D gene is TRBD1 (6 bases). The CDR3 runs to 14 residues. V lost 5 bases to trimming and J lost 2 bases, with 12 bases between them. From germline, CDR1 is SGHAT and CDR2 FQDESV (reference sequence). The CDR3 protein is CASSPQGRQETQYF. CDR3 DNA: TGTGCCAGCAGCCCCCAGGGGAGACAAGAGACCCAGTACTTC.

The genes are TRBV7-8 and TRBJ2-7; D perhaps matches TRBD2 (6 bases). The CDR3 has 17 residues. V lost 1 base and J lost 3, with 19 bases in between. CDR1 is SGHVS and CDR2 is FQNEAQ in the germline V gene. The CDR3 coding sequence is TGTGCCAGCAGCTTAGAGGCCCCCCGCCGGGGGTTCTACGAGCAGTACTTC. Translated: CASSLEAPRRGFYEQYF.

This chain joins TRBV4-1 and TRBJ2-1, with D perhaps TRBD2 (5 bases). V shed 2 bases and J shed 4 bases, with 9 bases lying between them. This CDR3 has 14 amino acids. The germline gives CDR1 MGHRA, CDR2 YSYEKL. This chain's CDR3 is CASSQQDYYNEQFF. The DNA for the CDR3 is TGCGCCAGCAGCCAACAAGACTATTACAATGAGCAGTTCTTC.

The chain carries TRBV2 and TRBJ2-2, with TRBD2 as a possible D gene (6 bases). This CDR3 is 13 amino acids long. Trimming stripped 8 bases from V and 6 bases from J, with 13 bases between. Germline V gives CDR1 SNHLY, CDR2 FYNNEI. DNA for the CDR3: TGTGCCAGCGAGTGGTCGGGAGCCGGGGAGCTGTTTTTT. Translation: CASEWSGAGELFF.

The chain carries TRBV7-6 and TRBJ2-3, with no clear D. Germline CDR1 and CDR2: SGHVS and FNYEAQ. The CDR3 length is 15 residues. The V end lost 1 base, the J end lost 4 bases, and 12 bases lay between the germline ends. CDR3 nucleotides: TGTGCCAGCAGCTTAGATCTCCCTAGTGCAGATACGCAGTATTTT. Its translation: CASSLDLPSADTQYF.

The chain recombines TRBV19 with TRBJ2-5, with D possibly matching TRBD2 (5 bases). Germline CDR1 LNHDA, CDR2 SQIVND (reference sequence). V was shortened by 3 bases and J by 5 bases, with 10 bases between the two germline ends. The CDR3 has 13 residues. The CDR3 DNA reads TGTGCCAGTAGTATTCAGAGGGCGGAGACCCAGTACTTC. It codes for CASSIQRAETQYF.

The V call is TRBV2, the J call TRBJ1-1; D ambiguous. The CDR3 sequence is 11 residues long. Germline V gene lookup returns CDR1 SNHLY and CDR2 FYNNEI. Trimming left V 8 bases short and J 3 bases short, with 7 bases between. In DNA, the CDR3 is TGTGCCAGCCAGTACGACACTGAAGCTTTCTTT. Translated: CASQYDTEAFF. Filled out from reference TRBV2 and TRBJ1-1, the complete variable domain reads EPEVTQTPSHQVTQMGQEVILRCVPISNHLYFYWYRQILGQKVEFLVSFYNNEISEKSEIFDDQFSVERPDGSNFTLKIRSTKLEDSAMYFCASQYDTEAFFGQGTRLTVV.

CDR3 in DNA: TGCGCCAGCAGCCTGGACTCCGAACTGTTTTTT. Translating it yields CASSLDSELFF. The chain is built from TRBV5-1 and TRBJ1-4; D ambiguous. The germline V gene has CDR1 SGHRS and CDR2 YFSETQ. Between the trimmed V and J ends, which lost 4 bases and 12 bases, there was a span of 10 bases. The CDR3 loop spans 11 amino acids.

This clone was seen more than once but under ten times. V and J are TRBV12-1 and TRBJ2-7; TRBD2 is the table's D call, not checked against the DNA. TRBV12-1 constitutes a pseudogene. CDR3 length: 13 residues. This chain's CDR3 is CASSFGWRYEQYF. The CDR3 region has the DNA TGTGCCAGCAGCTTTGGATGGCGGTACGAGCAGTACTTC.

The chain employs TRBV6-6 and TRBJ2-7, with D perhaps matching TRBD1 (6 bases). This CDR3 is built from 15 residues. Germline values: CDR1 MNHNY, CDR2 SVGAGI (reference sequence). The V gene lost 5 bases and the J gene lost 5 bases, with 19 bases spanning the gap. CDR3 DNA sequence: TGTGCCAGCAGTGACCCGGGGCAGGGGTCGGACGAGCAGTACTTC. Residues: CASSDPGQGSDEQYF.

This clone was detected a few times. Relative to the germline gene, one junction end is altered; a read error may explain this. The chain is built from TRBV18 and TRBJ1-2, with TRBD1 as a possible D gene (5 bases). Per the germline V gene, CDR1 is KGHSH and CDR2 is LQKENI. CDR3 length: 15 residues. In nucleotides, the CDR3 is TGTGCCAGCTCACCACCTGGGGCCCCTCCTTCAACCCCCTTCTTC. It translates to CASSPPGAPPSTPFF.

V usage is TRBV4-1 and J usage is TRBJ1-2; D might be TRBD1 (5 bases). V was clipped by 4 bases and J by 10 bases, with 19 bases between them. This CDR3 is built from 14 residues. Germline V lookup: CDR1 MGHRA, CDR2 YSYEKL. The CDR3 loop reads CASSPSGPGGFYTF. CDR3 sequence (DNA): TGCGCCAGCAGCCCCAGCGGGCCCGGGGGATTCTACACCTTC.

Notes on this clone: This sample also contains other DNA sequences that code for the same CDR3. The chain joins TRBV4-3 to TRBJ2-7; TRBD2 matches 11 bases. From germline, CDR1 is LGHNA and CDR2 YSLEER. V lost 4 bases, J lost 4 bases, and 3 bases stayed unmatched. CDR3 length: 14 residues. CDR3 residues: CASSPGTSGYEQYF. The CDR3 nucleotides read TGCGCCAGCAGCCCAGGGACTAGCGGTTACGAGCAGTACTTC.

The chain joins TRBV5-4 to TRBJ1-2, with TRBD1 as a possible D gene (6 bases). Looked up from germline, CDR1 is SGHNT and CDR2 is YYREEE (reference sequence). CDR3 length equals 12 residues. Trimming left V 4 bases short and J 8 bases short, with 12 bases between. CDR3 residues: CASSRDNYGYTF. DNA of the CDR3: TGTGCCAGCAGCAGGGACAATTACGGCTACACCTTC.

This clone was counted once. The rearrangement uses TRBV19 and TRBJ2-5, with D maybe TRBD1 (6 bases). Trimming removed 8 bases from V and 3 bases from J, with 13 bases in between. The CDR3 extends over 13 amino acids. CDR1 and CDR2 from the germline V gene are LNHDA and SQIVND (reference sequence). The CDR3 is CASREAGEETQYF. Here the CDR3 DNA reads TGTGCCAGTCGCGAGGCAGGGGAAGAGACCCAGTACTTC.

This chain links TRBV7-2 with TRBJ2-7, with TRBD2 matching over 7 bases. This CDR3 region has 16 residues. J was trimmed by 3 bases and V by 3 bases; bases with no gene match: 11. Germline CDR1 and CDR2: SGHTA and FQGNSA. This CDR3 is CASSFGSGGNSYEQYF. For the CDR3, the DNA is TGTGCCAGCAGCTTCGGCTCCGGGGGGAATAGCTACGAGCAGTACTTC. Drawing the rest from reference TRBV7-2 and TRBJ2-7, the complete variable domain is GAGVSQSPSNKVTEKGKDVELRCDPISGHTALYWYRQSLGQGLEFLIYFQGNSAPDKSGLPSDRFSAERTGGSVSTLTIQRTQQEDSAVYLCASSFGSGGNSYEQYFGPGTRLTVT.

The V call is TRBV5-1, the J call TRBJ1-2; 10 nucleotides line up with TRBD1. With V trimmed by 1 base and J by 4 bases, 7 bases remained unmatched. In germline, CDR1 is SGHRS, CDR2 YFSETQ. There are 16 residues in the CDR3. The chain's CDR3 is CASSLPDRGRSYGYTF. The CDR3 nucleotides read TGCGCCAGCAGCTTGCCAGACAGGGGGCGATCCTATGGCTACACCTTC.

The V and J genes are TRBV9 and TRBJ2-7; weak D call: TRBD2 (6 bases). The CDR3 covers 14 residues. V dropped 4 bases and J dropped 4 bases, with 15 bases sitting between them. Germline values: CDR1 SGDLS, CDR2 YYNGEE. The CDR3 sequence is CASSPRGLSYEQYF. CDR3 in DNA: TGTGCCAGCAGCCCCCGGGGGTTGTCATACGAGCAGTACTTC.

The chain combines TRBV27 with TRBJ2-5; 8 nucleotides match TRBD1. Germline CDR1 MNHEY, CDR2 SMNVEV (reference sequence). Unmatched junction bases numbered 5, after V lost 6 bases and J lost 5 bases. This CDR3 spans 13 amino acids. CDR3 bases: TGTGCCAGCAGCCGGGACAGGTTGGAGACCCAGTACTTC. The encoded protein is CASSRDRLETQYF.

The chain recombines TRBV4-1 with TRBJ2-7; 8 positions match TRBD1. This CDR3 has 14 amino acids. Germline-derived CDR1 and CDR2 are MGHRA and YSYEKL. V trimming: 2 bases; J trimming: 2 bases; junction bases outside the gene matches: 2. The CDR3 reads CASSQSGQAYEQYF. DNA of the CDR3: TGCGCCAGCAGCCAATCGGGACAGGCCTACGAGCAGTACTTC.

The chain joins TRBV28 to TRBJ2-7, with D possibly TRBD2 on 5 matching bases. Per the germline V gene, CDR1 is MDHEN and CDR2 is SYDVKM. The CDR3 spans 15 residues. Deletions cut 6 bases from V and 0 bases from J, with 15 bases between. The DNA for the CDR3 is TGTGCCAGCAGGTTAGACTATATCACCTCCTACGAGCAGTACTTC. This encodes CASRLDYITSYEQYF.